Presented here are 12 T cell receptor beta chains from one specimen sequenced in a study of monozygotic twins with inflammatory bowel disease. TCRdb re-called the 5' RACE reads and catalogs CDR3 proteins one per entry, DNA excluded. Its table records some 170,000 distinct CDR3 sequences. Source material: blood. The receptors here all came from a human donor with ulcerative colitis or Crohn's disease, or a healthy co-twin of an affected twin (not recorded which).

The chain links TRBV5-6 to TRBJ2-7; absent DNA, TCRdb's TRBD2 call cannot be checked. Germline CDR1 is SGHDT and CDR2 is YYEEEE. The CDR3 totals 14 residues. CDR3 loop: CASRILVESYEQYF.

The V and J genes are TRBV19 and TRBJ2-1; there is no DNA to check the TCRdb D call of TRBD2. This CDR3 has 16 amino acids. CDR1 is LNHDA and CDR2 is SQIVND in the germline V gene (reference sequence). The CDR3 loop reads CASSSYSGRAGNEQFF.

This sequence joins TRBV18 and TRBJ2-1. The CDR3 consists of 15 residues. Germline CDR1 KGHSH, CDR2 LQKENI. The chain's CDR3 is CASSPVTSSYNEQFF.

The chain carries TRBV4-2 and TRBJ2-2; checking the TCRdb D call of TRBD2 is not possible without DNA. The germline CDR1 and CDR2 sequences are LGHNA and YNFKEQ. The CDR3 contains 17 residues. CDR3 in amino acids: CASEAAGLAGITGELFF.

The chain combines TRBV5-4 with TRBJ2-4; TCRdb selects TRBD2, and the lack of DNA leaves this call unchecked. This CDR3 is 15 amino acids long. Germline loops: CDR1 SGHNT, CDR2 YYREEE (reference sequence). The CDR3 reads CASSFSGRAENIQYF.

This CDR3 reads CASSLGSPVSGPEQFF. The genes are TRBV5-1 and TRBJ2-1; TCRdb picks TRBD2, but there is no DNA to check that call. CDR3 length: 16 residues. Per the germline V gene, CDR1 is SGHRS and CDR2 is YFSETQ.

The CDR3 region is CAWTRGESGTEAFF. The chain employs TRBV30 and TRBJ1-1; TCRdb reports TRBD1, a call that lacks DNA to check it against. The CDR3 is 14 amino acids. Germline CDR1 is GTSNPN and CDR2 is SVGIG (reference sequence).

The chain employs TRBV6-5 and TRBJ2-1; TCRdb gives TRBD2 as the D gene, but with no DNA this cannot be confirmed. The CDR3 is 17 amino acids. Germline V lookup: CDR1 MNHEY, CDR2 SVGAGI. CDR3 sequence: CASSYPPGTAEYNEQFF.

The CDR3 loop reads CASSYSGTWIPLHF. The chain joins TRBV6-5 to TRBJ1-6; TCRdb's D gene call, TRBD1, goes unchecked for lack of DNA. The CDR3 is 14 amino acids. Per germline, CDR1 MNHEY and CDR2 SVGAGI.

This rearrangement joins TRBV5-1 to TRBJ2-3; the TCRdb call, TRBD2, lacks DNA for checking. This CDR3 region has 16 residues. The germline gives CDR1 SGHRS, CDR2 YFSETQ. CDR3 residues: CASSGTLAGYTDTQYF.

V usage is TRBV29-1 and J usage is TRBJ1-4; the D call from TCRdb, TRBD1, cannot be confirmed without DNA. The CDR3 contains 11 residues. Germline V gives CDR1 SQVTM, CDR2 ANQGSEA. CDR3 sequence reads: CSVRGGEKLFF. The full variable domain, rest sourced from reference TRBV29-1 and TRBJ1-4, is SAVISQKPSRDICQRGTSLTIQCQVDSQVTMMFWYRQQPGQSLTLIATANQGSEATYESGFVIDKFPISRPNLTFSTLTVSNMSPEDSSIYLCSVRGGEKLFFGSGTQLSVL.

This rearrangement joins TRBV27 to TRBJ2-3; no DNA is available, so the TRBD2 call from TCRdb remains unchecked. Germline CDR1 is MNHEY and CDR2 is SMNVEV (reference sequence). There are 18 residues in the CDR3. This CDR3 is CASRRPGLAGGHTDTQYF.